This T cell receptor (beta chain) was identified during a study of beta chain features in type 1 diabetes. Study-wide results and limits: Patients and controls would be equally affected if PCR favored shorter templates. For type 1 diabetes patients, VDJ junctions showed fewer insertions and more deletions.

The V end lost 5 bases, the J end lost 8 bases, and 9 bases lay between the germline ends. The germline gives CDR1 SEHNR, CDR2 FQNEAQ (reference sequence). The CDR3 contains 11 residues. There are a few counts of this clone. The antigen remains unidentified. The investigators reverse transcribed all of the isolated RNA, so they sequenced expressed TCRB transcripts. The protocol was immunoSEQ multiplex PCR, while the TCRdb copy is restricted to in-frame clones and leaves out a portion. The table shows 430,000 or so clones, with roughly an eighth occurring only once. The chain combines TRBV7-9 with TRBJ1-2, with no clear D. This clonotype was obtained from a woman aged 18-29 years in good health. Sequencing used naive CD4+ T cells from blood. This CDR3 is CASSLNSGYTF. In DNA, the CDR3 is TGTGCCAGCAGCCTGAACAGCGGCTACACCTTC.